This T cell receptor (beta chain) appears in the sequencing data of a study of blood T cell repertoires in COVID-19. Study as a whole: PBMCs, B-cell-depleted T cells, or T cells provided the cDNA or gDNA that made up the material.

This table comes from immunoSEQ multiplex PCR, and its TCRdb copy is limited to in-frame clones, with some not included. The table includes some 170,000 clones, about 74% detected once. The sequence came from a man between 60 and 70 years old with acute or convalescent COVID-19. Material for sequencing was peripheral blood.

Here the CDR3 reads CASSEWGHDSNQPQHF. CDR3 nucleotide sequence: TGTGCCAGCAGTGAATGGGGACATGATAGCAATCAGCCCCAGCATTTT. This chain joins TRBV2 and TRBJ1-5; the D gene is possibly TRBD1 (6 bases). This CDR3 is 16 amino acids long. Germline assignment: CDR1 SNHLY and CDR2 FYNNEI. V lost 2 bases to trimming and J lost 0 bases, with 11 bases between them.